This T cell receptor beta chain comes out of a study of T cells in Graves' hyperthyroidism and ophthalmopathy. The overall study: Peripheral blood draws took place at initial diagnosis, ahead of any treatment. General study results and limits: Most clonotypes expanded in thyroid above 0.001 were likewise present in blood.

This clonotype was found many times. Antigen unknown. TCR beta CDR3 regions were amplified from RNA. A set of HTBI primers served as the primers for a first-round RT-PCR of the TCR CDR3. TCRdb recomputed calls from the multiplex PCR reads with MiXCR, one row per CDR3 protein. The sample comprises 500,000 to 650,000 distinct CDR3 sequences, more than 14% of which are singletons, and under 15% rests with the top ten. The PBMCs had their origin in roughly 10 ml of fresh peripheral blood. Deletions cut 0 bases from V and 8 bases from J, with 13 bases between. Looked up from germline, CDR1 is SGDLS and CDR2 is YYNGEE. CDR3 length: 14 amino acids.

Sequencing was carried out using blood. This receptor was identified in a woman aged 50 to 60 with Graves' ophthalmopathy. V is TRBV9 and J is TRBJ2-3; no clear D gene. The CDR3 reads CASSVDGSLGTQYF. The CDR3 DNA reads TGTGCCAGCAGCGTAGACGGTTCCCTTGGTACGCAGTATTTT.